This T cell receptor (beta chain) is from a study of control samples from healthy donors and cancer patients. Trimming cost V 5 bases and J 7 bases, with 15 bases left between them. This CDR3 is built from 14 residues. CDR1 is MNHEY and CDR2 is SVGAGI in the germline V gene. This clone was detected only a few times. Profiled with immunoSEQ multiplex PCR; TCRdb holds only in-frame clones, not every one. The sample contains around 140,000 clones, approximately 91% of which appear only once. This TCR derives from a man aged 30 to 45 in good health. The gene calls are TRBV6-5 and TRBJ1-5; tentatively, D is TRBD1 (6 bases). The sequenced sample was blood. The CDR3 bases are TGTGCCAGCAGTATCTCGGACAGAGGGCAGCCCCAGCATTTT. Translated, it gives CASSISDRGQPQHF.